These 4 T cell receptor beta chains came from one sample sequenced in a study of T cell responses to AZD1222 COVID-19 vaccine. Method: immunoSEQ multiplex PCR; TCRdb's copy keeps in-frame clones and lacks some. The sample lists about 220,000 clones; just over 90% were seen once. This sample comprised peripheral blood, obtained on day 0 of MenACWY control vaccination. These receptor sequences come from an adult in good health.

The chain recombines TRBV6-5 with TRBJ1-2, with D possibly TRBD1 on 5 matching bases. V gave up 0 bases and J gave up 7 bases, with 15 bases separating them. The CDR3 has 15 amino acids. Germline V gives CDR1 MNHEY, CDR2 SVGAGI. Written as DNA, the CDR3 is TGTGCCAGCAGTTACTCGATCGGGCAGGGAGGTGGCTACACCTTC. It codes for CASSYSIGQGGGYTF.

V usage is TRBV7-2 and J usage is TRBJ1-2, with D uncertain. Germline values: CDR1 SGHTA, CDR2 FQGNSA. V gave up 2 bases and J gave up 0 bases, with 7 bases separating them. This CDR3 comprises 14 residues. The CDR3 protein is CASSLQAANYGYTF. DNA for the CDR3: TGTGCCAGCAGCTTACAGGCGGCTAACTATGGCTACACCTTC. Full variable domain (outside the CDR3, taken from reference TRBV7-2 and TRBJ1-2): GAGVSQSPSNKVTEKGKDVELRCDPISGHTALYWYRQSLGQGLEFLIYFQGNSAPDKSGLPSDRFSAERTGGSVSTLTIQRTQQEDSAVYLCASSLQAANYGYTFGSGTRLTVV.

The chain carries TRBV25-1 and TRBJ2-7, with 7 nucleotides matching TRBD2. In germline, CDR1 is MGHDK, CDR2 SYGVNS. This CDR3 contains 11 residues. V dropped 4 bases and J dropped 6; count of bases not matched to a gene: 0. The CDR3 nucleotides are TGTGCCAGCAGTGCGGGAGGCGAGCAGTACTTC. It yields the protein CASSAGGEQYF.

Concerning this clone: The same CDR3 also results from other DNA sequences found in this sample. CDR3 region: CASSLGTANTEAFF. In DNA, the CDR3 is TGTGCCAGCAGCTTGGGGACAGCTAACACTGAAGCTTTCTTT. The chain carries TRBV7-9 and TRBJ1-1; 7 nucleotides line up with TRBD1. Trimming removed 3 bases from V and 2 bases from J; junction bases left unmatched: 3. Germline V gene sequence: CDR1 SEHNR, CDR2 FQNEAQ (reference sequence). The CDR3 spans 14 residues.